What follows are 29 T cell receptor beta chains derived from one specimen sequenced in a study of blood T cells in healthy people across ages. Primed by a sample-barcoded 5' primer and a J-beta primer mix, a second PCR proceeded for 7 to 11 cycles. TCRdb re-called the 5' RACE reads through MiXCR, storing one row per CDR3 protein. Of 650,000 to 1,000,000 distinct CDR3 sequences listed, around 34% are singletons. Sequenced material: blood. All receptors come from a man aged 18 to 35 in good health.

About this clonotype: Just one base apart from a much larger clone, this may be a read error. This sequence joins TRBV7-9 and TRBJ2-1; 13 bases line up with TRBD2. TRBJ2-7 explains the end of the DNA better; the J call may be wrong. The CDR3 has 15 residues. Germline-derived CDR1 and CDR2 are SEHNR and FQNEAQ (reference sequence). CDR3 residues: CASSSLAGGPNEQYF. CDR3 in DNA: TGTGCCAGCAGCTCACTAGCGGGGGGGCCCAATGAGCAGTACTTC.

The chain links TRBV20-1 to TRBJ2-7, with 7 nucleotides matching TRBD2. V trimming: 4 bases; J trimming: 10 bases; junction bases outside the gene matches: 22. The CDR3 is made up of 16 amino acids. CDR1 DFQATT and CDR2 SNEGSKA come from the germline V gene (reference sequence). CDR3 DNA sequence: TGCAGTGCTAACACCCCGGGAGATTTTTGGGCGGGGGACCAGTACTTC. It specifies CSANTPGDFWAGDQYF.

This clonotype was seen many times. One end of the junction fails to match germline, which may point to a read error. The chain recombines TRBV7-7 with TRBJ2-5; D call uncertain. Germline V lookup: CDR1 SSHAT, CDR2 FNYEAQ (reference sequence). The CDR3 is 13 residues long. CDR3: CASSPGPRLEQYF. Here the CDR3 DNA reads TGTGCTAGCAGCCCCGGGCCCCGATTAGAGCAGTACTTC.

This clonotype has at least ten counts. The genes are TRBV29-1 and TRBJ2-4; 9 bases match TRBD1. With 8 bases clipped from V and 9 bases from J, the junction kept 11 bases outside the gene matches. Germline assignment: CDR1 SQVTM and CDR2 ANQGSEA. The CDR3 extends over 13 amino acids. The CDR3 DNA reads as TGCAGCTCCACTCTGGACAGGGGCGGCATTCAGTACTTC. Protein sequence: CSSTLDRGGIQYF.

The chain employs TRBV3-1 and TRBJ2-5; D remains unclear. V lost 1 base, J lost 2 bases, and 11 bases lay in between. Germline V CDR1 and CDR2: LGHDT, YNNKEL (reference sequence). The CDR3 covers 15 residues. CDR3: CASSQVPGPQETQYF. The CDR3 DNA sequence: TGTGCCAGCAGCCAAGTCCCGGGCCCTCAAGAGACCCAGTACTTC.

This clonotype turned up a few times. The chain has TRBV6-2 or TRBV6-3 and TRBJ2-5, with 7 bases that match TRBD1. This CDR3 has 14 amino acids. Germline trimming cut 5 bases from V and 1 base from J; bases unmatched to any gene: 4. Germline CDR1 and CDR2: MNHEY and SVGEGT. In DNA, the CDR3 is TGTGCCAGCAGTCGCGACAGGGCCCAAGAGACCCAGTACTTC. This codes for CASSRDRAQETQYF.

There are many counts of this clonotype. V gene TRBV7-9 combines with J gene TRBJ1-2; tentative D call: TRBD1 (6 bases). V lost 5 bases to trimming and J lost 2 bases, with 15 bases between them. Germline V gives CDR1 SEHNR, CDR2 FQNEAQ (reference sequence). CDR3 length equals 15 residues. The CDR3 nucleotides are TGTGCCAGCAGCCCACCGGGACACCTAAACTATGGCTACACCTTC. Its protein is CASSPPGHLNYGYTF.

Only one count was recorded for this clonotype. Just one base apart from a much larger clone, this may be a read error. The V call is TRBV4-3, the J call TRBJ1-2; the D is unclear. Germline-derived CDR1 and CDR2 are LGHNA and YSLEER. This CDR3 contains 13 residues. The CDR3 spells CASSKDGTAGYTF. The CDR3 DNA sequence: TGCGCCAGCAGCAAAGATGGAACAGCCGGCTACACCTTC.

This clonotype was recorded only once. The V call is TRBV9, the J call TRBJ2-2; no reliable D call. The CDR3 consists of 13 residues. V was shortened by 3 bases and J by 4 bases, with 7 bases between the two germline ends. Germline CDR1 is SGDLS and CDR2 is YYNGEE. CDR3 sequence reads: CASSAPSTGELFF. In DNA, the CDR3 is TGTGCCAGCAGCGCCCCCAGCACCGGGGAGCTGTTTTTT.

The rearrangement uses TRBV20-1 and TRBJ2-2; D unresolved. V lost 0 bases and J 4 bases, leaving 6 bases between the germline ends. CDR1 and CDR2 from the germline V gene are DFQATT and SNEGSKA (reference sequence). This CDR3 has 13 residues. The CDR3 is CSARDLSTGELFF. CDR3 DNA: TGCAGTGCTAGAGACCTGAGCACCGGGGAGCTGTTTTTT.

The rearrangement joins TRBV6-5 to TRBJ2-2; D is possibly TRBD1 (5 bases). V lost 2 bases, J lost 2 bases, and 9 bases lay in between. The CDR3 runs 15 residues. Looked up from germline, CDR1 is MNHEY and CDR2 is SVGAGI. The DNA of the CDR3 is TGTGCCAGCAGTTACGCGACAGTCAACACCGGGGAGCTGTTTTTT. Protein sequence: CASSYATVNTGELFF.

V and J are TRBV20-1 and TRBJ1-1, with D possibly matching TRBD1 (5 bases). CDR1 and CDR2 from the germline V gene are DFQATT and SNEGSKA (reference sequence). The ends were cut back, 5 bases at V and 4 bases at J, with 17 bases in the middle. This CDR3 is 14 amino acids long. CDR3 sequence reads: CSAGPPGQGTEAFF. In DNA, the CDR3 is TGCAGTGCTGGCCCGCCGGGTCAGGGCACTGAAGCTTTCTTT.

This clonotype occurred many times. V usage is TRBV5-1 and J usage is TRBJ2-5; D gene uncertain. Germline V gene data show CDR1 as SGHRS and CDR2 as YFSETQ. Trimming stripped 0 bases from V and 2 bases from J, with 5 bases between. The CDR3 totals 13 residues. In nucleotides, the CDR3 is TGCGCCAGCAGCTTGGCCGAGCAAGAGACCCAGTACTTC. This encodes CASSLAEQETQYF. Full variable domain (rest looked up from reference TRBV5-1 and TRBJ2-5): KAGVTQTPRYLIKTRGQQVTLSCSPISGHRSVSWYQQTPGQGLQFLFEYFSETQRNKGNFPGRFSGRQFSNSRSEMNVSTLELGDSALYLCASSLAEQETQYFGPGTRLLVL.

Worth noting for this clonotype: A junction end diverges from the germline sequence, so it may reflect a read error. CDR3 coding DNA: TGTGCCAGCAGCCGACGACCCGGGCCAACAAATGAAAAACTGTTTTTT. As protein: CASSRRPGPTNEKLFF. The chain employs TRBV7-2 and TRBJ1-4; D unresolved. The CDR3 is made up of 16 amino acids. Germline V gene sequence: CDR1 SGHTA, CDR2 FQGNSA.

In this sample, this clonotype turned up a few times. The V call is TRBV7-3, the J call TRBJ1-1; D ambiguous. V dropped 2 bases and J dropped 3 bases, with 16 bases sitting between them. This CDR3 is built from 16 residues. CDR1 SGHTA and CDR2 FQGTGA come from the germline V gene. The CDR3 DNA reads TGTGCCAGCAGCTTATTTCTGAGGTATCGTGACACTGAAGCTTTCTTT. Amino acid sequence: CASSLFLRYRDTEAFF.

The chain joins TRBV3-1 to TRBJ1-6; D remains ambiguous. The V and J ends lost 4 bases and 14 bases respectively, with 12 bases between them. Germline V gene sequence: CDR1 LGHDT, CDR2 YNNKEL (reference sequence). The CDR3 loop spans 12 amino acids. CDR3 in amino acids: CASSPGIPTLHF. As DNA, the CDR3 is TGTGCCAGCAGCCCTGGGATACCAACCCTCCACTTT.

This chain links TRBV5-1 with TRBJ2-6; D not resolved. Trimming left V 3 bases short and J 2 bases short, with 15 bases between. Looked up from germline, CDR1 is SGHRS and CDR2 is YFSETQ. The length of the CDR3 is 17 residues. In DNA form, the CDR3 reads TGCGCCAGCAGCTCGACGGCAGCGAGCCCTGGGGCCAACGTCCTGACTTTC. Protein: CASSSTAASPGANVLTF.

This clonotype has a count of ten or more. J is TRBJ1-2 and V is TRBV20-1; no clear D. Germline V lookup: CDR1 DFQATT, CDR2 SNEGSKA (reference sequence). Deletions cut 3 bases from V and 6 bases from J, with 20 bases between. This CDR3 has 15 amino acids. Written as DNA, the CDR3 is TGCAGTGCTAGTTTGTTAGGAGGCCGCTCTAATGGCTACACCTTC. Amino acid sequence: CSASLLGGRSNGYTF.

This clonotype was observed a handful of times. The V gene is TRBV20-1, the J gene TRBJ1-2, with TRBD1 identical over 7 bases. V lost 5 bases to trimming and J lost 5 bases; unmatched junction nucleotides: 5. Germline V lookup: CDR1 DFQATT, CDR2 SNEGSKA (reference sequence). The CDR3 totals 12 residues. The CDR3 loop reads CSAEGQSYGYTF. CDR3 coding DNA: TGCAGTGCTGAGGGACAGTCATATGGCTACACCTTC.

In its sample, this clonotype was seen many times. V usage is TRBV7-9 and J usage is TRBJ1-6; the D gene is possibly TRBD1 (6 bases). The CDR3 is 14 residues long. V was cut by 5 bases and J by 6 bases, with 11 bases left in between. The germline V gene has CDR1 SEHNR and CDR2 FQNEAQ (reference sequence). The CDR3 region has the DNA TGTGCCAGCAGCCGGACAGAGCCTAATTCACCCCTCCACTTT. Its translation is CASSRTEPNSPLHF.

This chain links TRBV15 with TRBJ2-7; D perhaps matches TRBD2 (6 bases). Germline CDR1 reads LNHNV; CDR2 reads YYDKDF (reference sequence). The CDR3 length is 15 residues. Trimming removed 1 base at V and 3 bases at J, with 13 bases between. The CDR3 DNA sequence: TGTGCCACCAGCAGAGGGGGGAGCGGGTTCTACGAGCAGTACTTC. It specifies CATSRGGSGFYEQYF.

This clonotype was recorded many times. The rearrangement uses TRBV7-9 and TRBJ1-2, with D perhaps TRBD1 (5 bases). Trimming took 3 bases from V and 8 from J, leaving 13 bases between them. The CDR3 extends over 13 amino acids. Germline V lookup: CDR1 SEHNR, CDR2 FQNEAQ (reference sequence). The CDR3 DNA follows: TGTGCCAGCAGCTTTCCTTCAGGGACCGGCTACACCTTC. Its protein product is CASSFPSGTGYTF.

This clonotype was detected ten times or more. CDR3 sequence: CASSQDSSYNSPLHF. The CDR3 DNA reads as TGCGCCAGCAGCCAAGATAGCTCCTATAATTCACCCCTCCACTTT. The chain carries TRBV4-3 and TRBJ1-6; no firm D call. V gave up 0 bases and J gave up 0 bases, with 3 bases separating them. This CDR3 spans 15 amino acids. The V gene's germline CDR1 is LGHNA and CDR2 YSLEER.

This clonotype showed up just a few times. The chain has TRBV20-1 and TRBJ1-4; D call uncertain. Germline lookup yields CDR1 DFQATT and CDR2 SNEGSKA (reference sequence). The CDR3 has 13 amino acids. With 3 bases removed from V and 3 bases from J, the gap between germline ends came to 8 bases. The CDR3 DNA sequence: TGCAGTGCTAGCTGGACCGCTAATGAAAAACTGTTTTTT. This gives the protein CSASWTANEKLFF.

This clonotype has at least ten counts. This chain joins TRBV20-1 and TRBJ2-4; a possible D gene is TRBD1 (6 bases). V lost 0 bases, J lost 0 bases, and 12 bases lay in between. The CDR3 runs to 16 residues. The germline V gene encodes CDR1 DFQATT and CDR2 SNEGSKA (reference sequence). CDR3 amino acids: CSAREGQRLAKNIQYF. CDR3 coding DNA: TGCAGTGCTAGAGAAGGACAGAGACTAGCCAAAAACATTCAGTACTTC.

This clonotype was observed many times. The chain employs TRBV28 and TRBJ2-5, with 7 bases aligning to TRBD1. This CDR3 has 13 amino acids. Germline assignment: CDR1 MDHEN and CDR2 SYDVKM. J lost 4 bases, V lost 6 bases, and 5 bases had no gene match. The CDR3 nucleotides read TGTGCCAGCAGGGGACAGTCACGAGAGACCCAGTACTTC. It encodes CASRGQSRETQYF.

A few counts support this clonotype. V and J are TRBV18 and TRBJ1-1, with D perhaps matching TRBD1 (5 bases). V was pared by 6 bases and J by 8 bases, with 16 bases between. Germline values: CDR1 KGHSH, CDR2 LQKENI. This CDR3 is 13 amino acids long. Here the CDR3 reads CASSRSGEGEAFF. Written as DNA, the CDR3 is TGTGCCAGCTCCCGATCCGGTGAGGGGGAAGCTTTCTTT.

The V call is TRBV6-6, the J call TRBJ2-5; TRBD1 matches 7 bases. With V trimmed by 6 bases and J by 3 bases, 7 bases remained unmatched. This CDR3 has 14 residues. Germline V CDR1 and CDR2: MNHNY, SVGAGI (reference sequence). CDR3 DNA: TGTGCCAGCAGAAATAACAGGGGTAAAGAGACCCAGTACTTC. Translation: CASRNNRGKETQYF.

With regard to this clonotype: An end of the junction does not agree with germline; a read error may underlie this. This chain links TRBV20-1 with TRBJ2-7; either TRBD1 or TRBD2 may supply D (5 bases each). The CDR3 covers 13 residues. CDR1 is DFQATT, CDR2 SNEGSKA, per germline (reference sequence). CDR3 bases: TGCAGTGCTAGAGCCGGACTGTGGGACGAGCAGAACTTC. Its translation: CSARAGLWDEQNF.